What follows is one T cell receptor beta chain and its context. Here immunoSEQ multiplex PCR was the method, and the copy in TCRdb shows in-frame clones only, minus some. The ten top clones account for 2% to 2.5%, within a sample of some 180,000 clones. The data were obtained in a study of control samples from healthy donors and cancer patients. The source material was blood. This receptor was identified in a woman between 25 and 40 years old in good health.

The CDR3 loop reads CASSSSGGYEQYF. Written as DNA, the CDR3 is TGTGCCAGCAGCTCTAGCGGGGGATACGAGCAGTACTTC. The chain uses TRBV6-4 and TRBJ2-7; 10 nucleotides align to TRBD2. V lost 6 bases, J lost 4 bases, and 3 bases stayed unmatched. The CDR3 spans 13 residues. Germline values: CDR1 MRHNA, CDR2 SNTAGT.